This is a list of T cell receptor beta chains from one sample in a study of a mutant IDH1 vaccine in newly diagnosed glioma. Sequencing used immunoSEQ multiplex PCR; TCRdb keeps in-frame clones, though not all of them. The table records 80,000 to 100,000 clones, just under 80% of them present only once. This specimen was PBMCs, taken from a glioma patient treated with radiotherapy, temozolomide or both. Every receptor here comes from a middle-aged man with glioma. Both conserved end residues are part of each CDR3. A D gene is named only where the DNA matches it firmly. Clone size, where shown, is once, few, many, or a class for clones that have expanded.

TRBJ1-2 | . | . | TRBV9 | CASSPEAGNYGYTF | TGTGCCAGCAGCCCGGAGGCCGGTAACTATGGCTACACCTTC
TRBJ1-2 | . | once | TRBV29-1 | CSAAYGQGYTF | TGCAGCGCCGCTTATGGGCAGGGCTACACCTTC
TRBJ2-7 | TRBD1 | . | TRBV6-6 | CASSYWDRVYEQYF | TGTGCCAGCAGTTACTGGGACAGGGTCTACGAGCAGTACTTC
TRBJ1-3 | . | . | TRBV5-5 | CAVRTKRNTIYF | TGTGCCGTTAGGACGAAGAGAAACACCATATATTTT
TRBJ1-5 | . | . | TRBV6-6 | CASSRGGSNQPQHF | TGTGCCAGCAGCCGGGGAGGGAGCAATCAGCCCCAGCATTTT
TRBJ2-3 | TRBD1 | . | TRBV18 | CASSPGTGSTDTQYF | TGTGCCAGCTCACCGGGGACAGGGAGCACAGATACGCAGTATTTT
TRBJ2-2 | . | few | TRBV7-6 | CASSLLAGTQNTGELFF | TGTGCCAGCAGCTTATTGGCCGGGACACAGAACACCGGGGAGCTGTTTTTT
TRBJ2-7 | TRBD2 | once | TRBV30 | CAWTSGYYEQYF | TGTGCCTGGACTAGCGGTTACTACGAGCAGTACTTC
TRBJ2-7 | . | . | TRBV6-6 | CASRYSGGERYEQYF | TGTGCCAGCAGGTACTCCGGGGGAGAGCGCTACGAGCAGTACTTC
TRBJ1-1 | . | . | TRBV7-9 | CASSFSLAEAFF | TGTGCCAGCAGCTTCAGCCTCGCTGAAGCTTTCTTT
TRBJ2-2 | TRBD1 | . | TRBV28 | CASSPGTGYTGELFF | TGTGCCAGCAGTCCCGGGACAGGGTACACCGGGGAGCTGTTTTTT
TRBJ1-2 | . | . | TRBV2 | CASRDGYTF | TGTGCCAGCAGGGATGGCTACACCTTC
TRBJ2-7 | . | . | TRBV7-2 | CASSFDGHYEQYF | TGTGCCAGCAGCTTTGACGGGCACTACGAGCAGTACTTC
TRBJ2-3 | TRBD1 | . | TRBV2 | CASREQGSLSTDTQYF | TGTGCCAGCAGGGAACAGGGGAGCCTAAGCACAGATACGCAGTATTTT
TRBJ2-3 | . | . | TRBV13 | CASSFAGASTDTQYF | TGTGCCAGCAGCTTCGCGGGGGCTAGCACAGATACGCAGTATTTT
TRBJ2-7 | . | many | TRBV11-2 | CASSRAYEQYF | TGTGCCAGCAGCCGTGCCTACGAGCAGTACTTC
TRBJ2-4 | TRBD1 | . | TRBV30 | CAWSGTGRTKNIQYF | TGTGCCTGGAGTGGGACAGGGCGGACCAAAAACATTCAGTACTTC
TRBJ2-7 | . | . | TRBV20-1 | CSAGLVHEQYF | TGCAGTGCTGGACTGGTGCACGAGCAGTACTTC
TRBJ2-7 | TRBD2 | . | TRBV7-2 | CASTLGRTSSNNYEQYF | TGTGCCAGCACCCTCGGCCGGACTAGCTCAAACAACTACGAGCAGTACTTC
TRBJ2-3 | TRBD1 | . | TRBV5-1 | CASSLGGGLVTDTQYF | TGCGCCAGCAGCTTGGGAGGGGGCCTGGTCACAGATACGCAGTATTTT
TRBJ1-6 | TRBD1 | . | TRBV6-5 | CASSYRGTGLHSPLHF | TGTGCCAGCAGTTACCGCGGGACAGGGCTACATTCACCCCTCCACTTT
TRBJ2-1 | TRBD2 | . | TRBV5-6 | CASEREGSGEQFF | TGTGCCAGCGAGAGGGAGGGGTCAGGCGAGCAGTTCTTC